The present T cell receptor (beta chain) was sequenced within a study of CD8 T cells in ankylosing spondylitis (dated by TCRdb to about 2017). Concerning the study at large: To find TCR variants linked to disease, the study profiled T cell receptor beta repertoires in ankylosing spondylitis patients and healthy donors. Peripheral blood was sampled, and synovial fluid was additionally collected from ankylosing spondylitis patients. The full study cohort comprised 20 to 30 ankylosing spondylitis patients and roughly 100 healthy donors.

From the germline V gene, CDR1 is MGHDK and CDR2 is SYGVNS. The V and J ends are trimmed by 4 bases and 2 bases, leaving 13 bases between them. Reading from cysteine to phenylalanine, the CDR3 counts 15 amino acids. The sequence is cut down to CDR3 DNA, 45 bases in frame from base 1. The study at large found these results: The disease-linked clones were reported to be significantly enriched in matched synovial fluid samples from ankylosing spondylitis patients. A TCR beta motif of several highly homologous amino acid variants appeared characteristic of blood from ankylosing spondylitis patients. The disease-linked clones showed a CD8+ phenotype and occurred at relatively low frequencies in peripheral blood. Some of the motif variants had been reported before in the synovial fluid and blood of reactive arthritis patients, a finding that suggests common disease-initiation mechanisms.

Data came from an Illumina HiSeq 2500. Quantitative 5'-RACE with molecular barcodes was used to prepare TCR beta libraries. The authors' analysis ran thus. A new computational method based on a probabilistic model of VDJ rearrangement was used to identify disease-linked TCR variants. Starting from the raw public reads, TCRdb applied fastp trimming at Q25, assembled clones with MiXCR and retained in-frame beta chains. Entries are consolidated by CDR3 protein sequence, retaining the most common genes and DNA. The V and J calls and clone size are TCRdb's, not the authors'. This sample holds 200,000 or so distinct CDR3 sequences; 10% to 15% were observed only once. 9.5% to 12% of the sample belongs to the ten largest clones. In its sample, this clonotype was seen many times. Its antigen is unknown. No clone much larger than this one lies a single base away; base qualities are absent.

The TCR was taken from a female donor with ankylosing spondylitis or in good health (not recorded which). Sequenced: blood, either unsorted or a sorted T cell fraction (not recorded which). The chain couples TRBV25-1 to TRBJ2-3; no confident D gene assignment can be made. This receptor carries the CDR3 CASSGQGSVTDTQYF. The nucleotide sequence is TGTGCCAGCAGTGGCCAAGGCTCGGTCACAGATACGCAGTATTTT.